This T cell receptor (beta chain) comes out of a study of post-analysis software for immune sequencing data. Study-level background: The study covered relapsing-remitting, secondary progressive and progressive-relapsing courses of multiple sclerosis.

Turning to this clonotype: Its specificity is unknown.

General observations from the study: About 5 TRBV segments appeared more often in patients than in controls, and TRBV5-6, TRBV5-1 and TRBV20-1 were among these. Same-batch preparations were strongly co-clustered by F measure. Significantly lower normalized Chao1 diversity was found in patients with multiple sclerosis relative to controls.

Unique-molecular-identifier-tagged TCR beta cDNA libraries were used. Between roughly 0.9 and 11 million T cells gave rise to approximately 520,000 cDNA molecules. TCRdb reprocessed the PCR reads via MiXCR and lists one record per CDR3 protein. The repertoire includes about 430,000 distinct CDR3 sequences, less than 40% of them detected once, and about 8% sits in the top ten. V dropped 5 bases and J dropped 0; count of bases not matched to a gene: 7. Germline V gives CDR1 DFQATT, CDR2 SNEGSKA (reference sequence). This CDR3 is 16 amino acids long. The TCR was taken from a girl aged 2 to 9 with multiple sclerosis. The V gene is TRBV20-1, the J gene TRBJ2-4; 10 bases align to TRBD1. Sample: blood. CDR3 sequence reads: CSAPSRDRGAKNIQYF. CDR3 coding DNA: TGCAGTGCTCCCTCCCGGGACAGGGGAGCCAAAAACATTCAGTACTTC.